What follows are 26 T cell receptor beta chains derived from one specimen sequenced in a study of cytomegalovirus exposure and HLA in healthy donors. 60 Vbeta and 13 Jbeta primers were used in PCR. Repertoires were generated with immunoSEQ multiplex PCR, while TCRdb's copy carries only in-frame clones and drops some. The sample includes some 180,000 clones, around 78% of them seen just once. Sample: PBMCs. The source of these receptors is a young man in good health and CMV-seronegative.

The chain couples TRBV2 to TRBJ1-4; 9 nucleotides agree with TRBD1. Germline V gene sequence: CDR1 SNHLY, CDR2 FYNNEI. Trimming removed 7 bases from V and 7 bases from J; junction bases left unmatched: 7. The CDR3 is 14 residues long. Written as DNA, the CDR3 is TGTGCCAGCACCCAACAGGGGGCGCGTGAAAAACTGTTTTTT. Translated: CASTQQGAREKLFF.

This clone occurred once. The chain has TRBV28 and TRBJ2-3; tentatively, D is TRBD2 (5 bases). Looked up from germline, CDR1 is MDHEN and CDR2 is SYDVKM. Trimming left V 6 bases short and J 7 bases short, with 20 bases between. CDR3 length equals 15 residues. The CDR3 DNA follows: TGTGCCAGCAGGCCCGGACGGGAATATCTCTATACGCAGTATTTT. It specifies CASRPGREYLYTQYF.

The chain is built from TRBV10-3 and TRBJ1-2, with 8 bases identical to TRBD1. Germline-derived CDR1 and CDR2 are ENHRY and SYGVKD. The CDR3 sequence is 15 residues long. The V gene end was trimmed by 4 bases and the J gene end by 2 bases; junction bases not matched to a gene: 6. Written as DNA, the CDR3 is TGTGCCATCAGTGGGTCGGACAGGGACAACTATGGCTACACCTTC. Translated, it gives CAISGSDRDNYGYTF.

The J gene is TRBJ1-1, the V gene TRBV5-5; 8 bases align to TRBD1. V gave up 1 base and J gave up 7 bases; unmatched junction bases: 3. This CDR3 is built from 13 residues. CDR1 is SGHKS, CDR2 YYEKEE, per germline (reference sequence). In nucleotides, the CDR3 is TGTGCCAGCAGCTTGTTCGGGACAGGTGAAGCTTTCTTT. This translates into CASSLFGTGEAFF.

This clone was picked up a small number of times. The chain recombines TRBV6-6 with TRBJ2-1; no firm D call. The CDR3 covers 11 residues. Germline V gene lookup returns CDR1 MNHNY and CDR2 SVGAGI (reference sequence). Between the trimmed V and J ends, which lost 6 bases and 8 bases, there was a span of 8 bases. In nucleotides, the CDR3 is TGTGCCAGCAGCCAGTCCGATGAGCAGTTCTTC. Its translation: CASSQSDEQFF.

This rearrangement joins TRBV2 to TRBJ2-1; 9 positions agree with TRBD2. The V gene's germline CDR1 is SNHLY and CDR2 FYNNEI. The CDR3 is made up of 12 amino acids. Trimming cost V 7 bases and J 9 bases; bases outside gene matches: 4. In DNA form, the CDR3 reads TGTGCCAGCACCGCGGGAGGGAGTGAGCAGTTCTTC. Protein product: CASTAGGSEQFF.

This chain links TRBV30 with TRBJ1-6; the D gene is possibly TRBD1 (5 bases). Per germline, CDR1 GTSNPN and CDR2 SVGIG (reference sequence). This CDR3 is 16 amino acids long. Trimming took 0 bases from V and 10 from J, leaving 19 bases between them. CDR3 DNA sequence: TGTGCCTGGAGTGTAACGGGGGTATCATCCTACTCACCCCTCCACTTT. Protein product: CAWSVTGVSSYSPLHF.

The chain has TRBV11-2 and TRBJ1-5; the match to TRBD1 covers 7 bases. J gave up 3 bases and V 6 bases, and 11 bases lay outside the gene matches. This CDR3 is built from 16 residues. Per germline, CDR1 SGHAT and CDR2 FQNNGV. Here the CDR3 reads CASRQSGTVYNQPQHF. CDR3 DNA sequence: TGTGCCAGCAGGCAATCCGGGACAGTTTACAATCAGCCCCAGCATTTT.

The V call is TRBV28, the J call TRBJ2-7, with 7 bases aligning to TRBD1. Germline trimming cut 2 bases from V and 7 bases from J; bases unmatched to any gene: 2. In germline, CDR1 is MDHEN, CDR2 SYDVKM. The CDR3 totals 12 residues. DNA for the CDR3: TGTGCCAGCAGTTTACCAGGGGGTGAGCAGTACTTC. Encoded protein: CASSLPGGEQYF.

J is TRBJ2-1 and V is TRBV28; 9 nucleotides agree with TRBD1. V was clipped by 5 bases and J by 2 bases; unmatched bases: 4. This CDR3 comprises 15 residues. Germline assignment: CDR1 MDHEN and CDR2 SYDVKM. CDR3 DNA sequence: TGTGCCAGCAGTGAGGGACAGGGAACCTACAATGAGCAGTTCTTC. It is translated as CASSEGQGTYNEQFF.

The chain uses TRBV19 and TRBJ1-2; 8 bases are a match to TRBD1. J was trimmed by 4 bases and V by 7 bases; bases with no gene match: 8. The CDR3 runs to 14 residues. Germline CDR1 reads LNHDA; CDR2 reads SQIVND (reference sequence). CDR3 protein: CASIDRGGVYGYTF. CDR3 in DNA: TGTGCCAGTATCGACAGGGGAGGGGTCTATGGCTACACCTTC.

V is TRBV28 and J is TRBJ2-3, with TRBD2 identical over 10 bases. The V gene end was trimmed by 4 bases and the J gene end by 3 bases; junction bases not matched to a gene: 4. CDR3 size: 15 residues. Per the germline V gene, CDR1 is MDHEN and CDR2 is SYDVKM. The CDR3, as DNA: TGTGCCAGCAGTTACCAAGCGGGAGGGACAGATACGCAGTATTTT. Its protein is CASSYQAGGTDTQYF.

The V gene is TRBV30, the J gene TRBJ1-2; no firm D call. Germline CDR1 reads GTSNPN; CDR2 reads SVGIG (reference sequence). Trimming shortened V by 4 bases and J by 4 bases, and 4 bases separated the two germline ends. The CDR3 runs to 10 residues. The CDR3 spells CAWNGYGYTF. The CDR3 coding sequence is TGTGCCTGGAACGGCTATGGCTACACCTTC.

This clone was observed a single time. This chain links TRBV7-2 with TRBJ1-4; D may be TRBD1 (5 bases). V lost 6 bases and J lost 0, with 8 bases in between. Germline loops: CDR1 SGHTA, CDR2 FQGNSA. The CDR3 is made up of 14 amino acids. The CDR3 coding sequence is TGTGCCAGCAGTTGGGGGGCAACTAATGAAAAACTGTTTTTT. It specifies CASSWGATNEKLFF.

The chain couples TRBV29-1 to TRBJ1-5; possibly TRBD1 for D (5 bases). The germline V gene encodes CDR1 SQVTM and CDR2 ANQGSEA. The CDR3 has 16 amino acids. Trimming took off 8 bases at V and 3 bases at J, with 23 bases between the two ends. The CDR3 coding sequence is TGCAGCCCCGCTCTGTGCAGGGCCGATCTCAATCAGCCCCAGCATTTT. Translation: CSPALCRADLNQPQHF. The full variable domain, its missing parts supplied by reference TRBV29-1 and TRBJ1-5, is SAVISQKPSRDICQRGTSLTIQCQVDSQVTMMFWYRQQPGQSLTLIATANQGSEATYESGFVIDKFPISRPNLTFSTLTVSNMSPEDSSIYLCSPALCRADLNQPQHFGDGTRLSIL.

This clone was seen a few times. This chain connects TRBV5-1 to TRBJ2-7, with a possible D match to TRBD1 (6 bases). Trimming pared 9 bases from V and 0 bases from J, leaving 13 bases between. CDR3 length: 13 amino acids. Germline V gene lookup returns CDR1 SGHRS and CDR2 YFSETQ. CDR3 residues: CATSLDSSYEQYF. The CDR3 DNA sequence: TGCGCCACCTCACTGGACAGCTCCTACGAGCAGTACTTC.

This chain joins TRBV2 and TRBJ1-1, with D unclear. CDR3 length: 11 residues. Germline V lookup: CDR1 SNHLY, CDR2 FYNNEI. Between the trimmed V and J ends, which lost 8 bases and 4 bases, there was a span of 8 bases. DNA for the CDR3: TGTGCCAGCGCCACTCGCACTGAAGCTTTCTTT. Its translation: CASATRTEAFF. Combining the CDR3 with reference TRBV2 and TRBJ1-1 gives the whole variable domain EPEVTQTPSHQVTQMGQEVILRCVPISNHLYFYWYRQILGQKVEFLVSFYNNEISEKSEIFDDQFSVERPDGSNFTLKIRSTKLEDSAMYFCASATRTEAFFGQGTRLTVV.

This chain uses TRBV6-5 with TRBJ2-5, with TRBD2 identical over 11 bases. Losses at the gene ends were 0 bases for V and 5 bases for J; bases not matched to a gene: 2. Germline values: CDR1 MNHEY, CDR2 SVGAGI. CDR3 length: 15 residues. The CDR3 loop reads CASSYSTSGVETQYF. The CDR3 DNA follows: TGTGCCAGCAGTTACTCGACTAGCGGGGTGGAGACCCAGTACTTC.

This clone was counted between two and nine times. The sample carries other DNA sequences with the same CDR3. The chain links TRBV7-3 to TRBJ1-1, with 7 bases aligning to TRBD1. The CDR3 loop spans 17 amino acids. The V and J ends lost 4 bases and 1 base, in that order; junction bases with no gene match: 12. Germline V lookup: CDR1 SGHTA, CDR2 FQGTGA. The CDR3 here is CASSCRRGTEENTEAFF. CDR3 in DNA: TGTGCCAGCAGCTGCCGTCGGGGGACAGAAGAGAACACTGAAGCTTTCTTT.

The chain is built from TRBV5-1 and TRBJ2-7, with a tentative D call TRBD1 (6 bases). Germline CDR1 and CDR2: SGHRS and YFSETQ. With 1 base removed from V and 5 bases from J, the gap between germline ends came to 25 bases. The CDR3 length is 18 residues. CDR3 region: CASSLNPSGANTWDEQYF. For the CDR3, the DNA is TGCGCCAGCAGCTTGAATCCTTCAGGGGCGAACACATGGGACGAGCAGTACTTC.

The rearrangement uses TRBV11-1 and TRBJ1-1; D call uncertain. V was pared by 1 base and J by 10 bases, with 10 bases between. Per the germline V gene, CDR1 is SGHAT and CDR2 is FQDESV (reference sequence). CDR3 size: 12 residues. CDR3 coding DNA: TGTGCCAGCAGCTTAGAGGGAGCGGCAGCTTTCTTT. Protein: CASSLEGAAAFF.

This clone was counted between two and nine times. The chain carries TRBV29-1 and TRBJ1-2; D is unresolved. This CDR3 contains 14 residues. Deletions cut 4 bases from V and 4 bases from J, with 16 bases between. CDR1 and CDR2 from the germline V gene are SQVTM and ANQGSEA. CDR3 region: CSVAGGLLSYGYTF. The CDR3, as DNA: TGCAGCGTTGCGGGAGGGTTACTATCCTATGGCTACACCTTC.

The V and J genes are TRBV19 and TRBJ1-4, with D possibly TRBD1 on 5 matching bases. V was cut by 6 bases and J by 8 bases, with 16 bases left in between. CDR3 length equals 14 residues. In germline, CDR1 is LNHDA, CDR2 SQIVND (reference sequence). The CDR3 sequence is CASRRVGVSEKLFF. The CDR3 DNA reads as TGTGCCAGTAGGAGAGTAGGGGTATCAGAAAAACTGTTTTTT.

The rearrangement links TRBV5-1 to TRBJ2-7; TRBD2 matches 8 bases. The CDR3 extends over 14 amino acids. Trimming at V came to 3 bases and at J to 5 bases, leaving 7 bases not matched to a gene. Germline V gene lookup returns CDR1 SGHRS and CDR2 YFSETQ. CDR3: CASSSGGVDDEQYF. DNA for the CDR3: TGCGCCAGCAGCTCGGGGGGGGTTGACGACGAGCAGTACTTC.

The chain recombines TRBV7-8 with TRBJ2-6; unclear D gene. Germline V gives CDR1 SGHVS, CDR2 FQNEAQ. The CDR3 is 16 residues long. V lost 1 base and J 0 bases, leaving 7 bases between the germline ends. The CDR3 bases are TGTGCCAGCAGCTTAGGAAGCTTCTCTGGGGCCAACGTCCTGACTTTC. Its translation is CASSLGSFSGANVLTF.

A few counts support this clone. V usage is TRBV27 and J usage is TRBJ2-7, with 8 bases lining up with TRBD1. Looked up from germline, CDR1 is MNHEY and CDR2 is SMNVEV (reference sequence). The CDR3 totals 16 residues. Trimming took 7 bases from V and 6 from J; bases not matched to a gene: 17. Written as DNA, the CDR3 is TGTGCCAGCACACCGATAGGACAGGGAACGTTGGGCGAGCAGTACTTC. Encoded protein: CASTPIGQGTLGEQYF.